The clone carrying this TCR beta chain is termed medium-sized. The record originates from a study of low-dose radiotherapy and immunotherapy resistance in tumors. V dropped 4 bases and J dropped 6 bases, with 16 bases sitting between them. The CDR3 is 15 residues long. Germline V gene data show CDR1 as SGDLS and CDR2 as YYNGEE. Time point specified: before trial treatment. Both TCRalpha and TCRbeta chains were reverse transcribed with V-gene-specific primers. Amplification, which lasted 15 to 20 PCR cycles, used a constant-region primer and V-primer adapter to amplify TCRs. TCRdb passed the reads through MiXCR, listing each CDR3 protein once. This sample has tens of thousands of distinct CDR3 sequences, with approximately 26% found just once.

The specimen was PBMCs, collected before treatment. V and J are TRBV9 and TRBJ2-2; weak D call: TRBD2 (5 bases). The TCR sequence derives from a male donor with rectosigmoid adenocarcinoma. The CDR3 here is CASSPSPGTAGELFF. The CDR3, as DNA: TGTGCCAGCAGCCCCTCCCCGGGAACAGCCGGGGAGCTGTTTTTT.